These T cell receptor beta chains were read from a single sample in a study of identical twins. A single record per CDR3 protein comes from TCRdb applying MiXCR to the 5' RACE reads. The sample has some 100,000 distinct CDR3 sequences; around 5.5% are singletons. Sequences were obtained from memory T cells sorted from blood. The receptors originated from a woman aged 45-60 years in good health. The CDR3 runs from the conserved cysteine through the conserved F or W. A D gene is named only where the DNA matches it firmly. Where a row states a size, it is once, few, many or the class of an expanded clone; other rows omit it.

>.|TRBJ1-3|TRBV6-5|.
CASSYDPGSISGNTIYF
TGTGCCAGCAGTTACGATCCGGGGAGTATCTCTGGAAACACCATATATTTT
>.|TRBJ2-3|TRBV29-1|many
CSVGLDTDTQYF
TGCAGCGTTGGGCTAGACACAGATACGCAGTATTTT
>.|TRBJ1-2|TRBV20-1|few
CSARDSVAVYGYTF
TGCAGTGCTAGAGACTCGGTGGCAGTCTATGGCTACACCTTC
>.|TRBJ1-1|TRBV12-3/TRBV12-4|medium-sized
CASSLLRETEAFF
TGTGCCAGCAGTTTATTACGGGAGACTGAAGCTTTCTTT
>.|TRBJ1-3|TRBV7-9|.
CASSLGQRGNTIYF
TGTGCCAGCAGCTTGGGGCAACGAGGAAACACCATATATTTT
>.|TRBJ1-1|TRBV7-8|few
CASTFSNTEAFF
TGTGCCAGCACCTTTTCCAACACTGAAGCTTTCTTT
>TRBD2|TRBJ2-3|TRBV20-1|many
CSALRASGFSDTQYF
TGCAGTGCCCTCCGGGCTAGCGGGTTCTCGGATACGCAGTATTTT
>.|TRBJ1-1|TRBV7-2|many
CASSLAGRANTEAFF
TGTGCCAGCAGCTTAGCGGGTCGGGCCAACACTGAAGCTTTCTTT
>TRBD2|TRBJ2-5|TRBV20-1|many
CSAEVGGRSQETQYF
TGCAGTGCGGAAGTAGGCGGGAGGTCCCAAGAGACCCAGTACTTC
>TRBD1|TRBJ1-1|TRBV28|many
CASNKGRGPSRRTEAFF
TGTGCCAGCAACAAGGGCAGGGGGCCAAGTAGGAGGACTGAAGCTTTCTTT
>.|TRBJ2-5|TRBV20-1|many
CSVPRTGRRETQYF
TGCAGTGTCCCCAGAACAGGGCGTCGAGAGACCCAGTACTTC
>.|TRBJ2-7|TRBV5-6|.
CASSLGGGAFYEQYF
TGTGCCAGCAGCTTGGGGGGGGGCGCCTTCTACGAGCAGTACTTC
>TRBD2|TRBJ2-1|TRBV7-7|many
CASSLAGTRNEQFF
TGTGCTAGCAGCTTAGCGGGGACTAGAAACGAGCAGTTCTTC
>.|TRBJ1-1|TRBV27|many
CASSLAGGNTEAFF
TGTGCCAGCAGTTTGGCAGGAGGTAATACTGAAGCTTTCTTT
>TRBD1|TRBJ2-1|TRBV5-1|many
CASSLTGRAGGEQFF
TGCGCCAGCAGCTTGACCGGGAGAGCAGGGGGCGAGCAGTTCTTC
>TRBD1|TRBJ2-2|TRBV28|many
CASSFLWTGDTGELFF
TGTGCCAGCAGTTTCCTTTGGACAGGGGATACCGGGGAGCTGTTTTTT
>.|TRBJ2-1|TRBV10-3|many
CAISEPRGAGYEQFF
TGTGCCATCAGTGAGCCGAGAGGGGCGGGATATGAGCAGTTCTTC
>TRBD2|TRBJ2-3|TRBV20-1|many
CSAIREWGGDADTQYF
TGCAGTGCCATTCGGGAGTGGGGAGGGGACGCAGATACGCAGTATTTT